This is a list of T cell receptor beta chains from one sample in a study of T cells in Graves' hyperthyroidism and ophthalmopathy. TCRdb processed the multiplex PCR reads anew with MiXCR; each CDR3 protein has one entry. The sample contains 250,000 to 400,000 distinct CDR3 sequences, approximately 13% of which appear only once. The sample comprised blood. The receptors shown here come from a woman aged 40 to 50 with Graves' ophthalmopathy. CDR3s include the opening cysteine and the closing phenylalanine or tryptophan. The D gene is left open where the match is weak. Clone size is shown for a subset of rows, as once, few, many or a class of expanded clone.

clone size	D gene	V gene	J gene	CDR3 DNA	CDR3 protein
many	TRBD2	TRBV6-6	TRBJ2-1	TGTGCCAGCAGTTACTCTGGCGGGAGCTCCTACAATGAGCAGTTCTTC	CASSYSGGSSYNEQFF
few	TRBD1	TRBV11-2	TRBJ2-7	TGTGCCAGCAGCTTACAGGGGGCATTGTCCTACGAGCAGTACTTC	CASSLQGALSYEQYF
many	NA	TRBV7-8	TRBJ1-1	TGTGCCAGCAGCTTAGGGAGTGACAGGAACACTGAAGCTTTCTTT	CASSLGSDRNTEAFF
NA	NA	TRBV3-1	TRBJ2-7	TGTGCCAGCAGCGATCACGGAGAGCAGTACTTC	CASSDHGEQYF
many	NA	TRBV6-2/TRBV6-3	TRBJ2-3	TGTGCCAGCATGTCGACAGATACGCAGTATTTT	CASMSTDTQYF
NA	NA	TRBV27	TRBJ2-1	TGTGCCAGCACTGAAACCCCCAGCAATGAGCAGTTCTTC	CASTETPSNEQFF
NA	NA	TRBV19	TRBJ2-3	TGTGCCAGTAGTAATGGGGTCTCGGATACGCAGTATTTT	CASSNGVSDTQYF
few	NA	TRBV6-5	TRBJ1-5	TGTGCCAGCAGTTACAATGGTTTCCAGCCCCAGCATTTT	CASSYNGFQPQHF
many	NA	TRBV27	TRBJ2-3	TGTGCCAGCAGGCCAATAGGCACAGATACGCAGTATTTT	CASRPIGTDTQYF
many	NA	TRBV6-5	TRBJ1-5	TGTGCCAGCAGTTACTCGAACAGTCCTAATCAGCCCCAGCATTTT	CASSYSNSPNQPQHF
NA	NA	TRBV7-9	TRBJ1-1	TGTGCCAGCAGCCACCGCCTCGTGCCCAGGTCTGAAGCTTTCTTT	CASSHRLVPRSEAFF
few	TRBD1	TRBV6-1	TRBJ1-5	TGTGCCAGCACCAGGGGGCTTTGGCCCCAGCATTTT	CASTRGLWPQHF
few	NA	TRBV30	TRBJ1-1	TGTGCCTCAGGACGGAGCACTGAAGCTTTCTTT	CASGRSTEAFF
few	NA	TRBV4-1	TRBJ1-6	TGCGCCAGCAGCCAAATTGGGAATTCACCCCTCCACTTT	CASSQIGNSPLHF
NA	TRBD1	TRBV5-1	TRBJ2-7	TGCGCCAGCAGCCGAGAACCGGGACAGCACTACGAGCAGTACTTC	CASSREPGQHYEQYF
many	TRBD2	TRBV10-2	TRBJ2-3	TGCGCCAGCAGGCTAGCGGGAGGGCGAATCAGCACAGATACGCAGTATTTT	CASRLAGGRISTDTQYF
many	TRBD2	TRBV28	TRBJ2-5	TGTGCCAGCTTACCCGGGGCCTTTAGCGGGAGAGGGAGAGAGACCCAGTACTTC	CASLPGAFSGRGRETQYF
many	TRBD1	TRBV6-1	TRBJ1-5	TGTGCCAGCTCGAAGCGGACAGGCAACCCCTATAGCAATCAGCCCCAGCATTTT	CASSKRTGNPYSNQPQHF
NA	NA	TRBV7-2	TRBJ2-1	TGTGCCAGCAGCTTAGGGTGGGGGGCGTTCAATGAGCAGTTCTTC	CASSLGWGAFNEQFF